The present T cell receptor (beta chain) was sequenced within a study of long-term antiretroviral therapy in people with HIV. The run of the v3.0 immunoSEQ assay was at survey level. Profiling relied on immunoSEQ multiplex PCR, and the TCRdb table lists in-frame clones only, not all of them. The data contain roughly 12,000 clones, 83% of them seen just once; the ten biggest clones take up roughly a sixth. Notes on this clone: Its target is not known.

General study findings and limits: Transplant-donor-level diversity was not reached after ART, though diversity increased. Repertoire composition at all time points was dominated by clones that had expanded before ART. Neither ART adherence, viral resistance nor therapy changes were documented.

The samples comprised 1-10 million cryopreserved PBMC ahead of DNA extraction. The CDR3 spans 15 residues. Trimming removed 4 bases from V and 3 bases from J; junction bases left unmatched: 4. Per germline, CDR1 LGHNA and CDR2 YSLEER. V gene TRBV4-3 combines with J gene TRBJ1-4; 8 bases match TRBD1. Here the sequenced sample was unsorted PBMCs, taken 3.4 years after starting antiretroviral therapy. The sequence was obtained from a man in his forties with HIV. The CDR3 DNA reads TGCGCCAGCAGCCTACAACAGGGGGCTAATGAAAAACTGTTTTTT. Translated: CASSLQQGANEKLFF.